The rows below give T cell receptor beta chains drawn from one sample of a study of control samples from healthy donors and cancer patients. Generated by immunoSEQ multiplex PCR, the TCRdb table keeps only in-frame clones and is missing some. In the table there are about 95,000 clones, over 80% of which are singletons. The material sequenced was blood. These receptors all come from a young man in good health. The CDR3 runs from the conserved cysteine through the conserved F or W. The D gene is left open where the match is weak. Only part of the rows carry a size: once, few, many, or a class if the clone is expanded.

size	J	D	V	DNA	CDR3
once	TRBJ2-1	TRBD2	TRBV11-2	TGTGCCAGCAGCTTAGTTTCCCTAGCGGGGGCGATATACAATGAGCAGTTCTTC	CASSLVSLAGAIYNEQFF
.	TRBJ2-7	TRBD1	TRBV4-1	TGCGCCAGCAGCCAAGATCGGACAGGGGGCTGGAACGAGCAGTACTTC	CASSQDRTGGWNEQYF
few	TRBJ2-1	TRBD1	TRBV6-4	TGTGCCAGCAAAAACTACAGGGGGCATTACAATGAGCAGTTCTTC	CASKNYRGHYNEQFF
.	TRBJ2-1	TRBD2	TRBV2	TGTGCCAGCAAGGGGGAGACTAGCGGTTACAATGAGCAGTTCTTC	CASKGETSGYNEQFF
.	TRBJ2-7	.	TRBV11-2	TGTGCCAGCAGCTTAACAGCTTCCTACGAGCAGTACTTC	CASSLTASYEQYF
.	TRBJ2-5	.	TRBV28	TGTGCCAGCACAGAATGGAAGGGGGAGACCCAGTACTTC	CASTEWKGETQYF
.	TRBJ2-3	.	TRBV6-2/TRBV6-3	TGTGCCAGCAGTACGACCCGAGGCCGTTACACAGATACGCAGTATTTT	CASSTTRGRYTDTQYF
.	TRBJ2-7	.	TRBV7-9	TGTGCCAGCAGCCGTGACATCGAGCAGTACTTC	CASSRDIEQYF
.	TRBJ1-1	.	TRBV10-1	TGCGCCAGCAGTGACCGGTGGAGCACTGAAGCTTTCTTT	CASSDRWSTEAFF
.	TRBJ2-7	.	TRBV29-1	TGCAGCGTTGAAGTTGAGACCCACTACGAGCAGTACTTC	CSVEVETHYEQYF
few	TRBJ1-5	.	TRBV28	TGTGCCAGCAGCCTCGAAGGGGCGCGGAGCAATCAGCCCCAGCATTTT	CASSLEGARSNQPQHF
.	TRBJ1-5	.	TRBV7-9	TGTGCCAGCAGCTTAGGGGGCCCCAATCAGCCCCAGCATTTT	CASSLGGPNQPQHF
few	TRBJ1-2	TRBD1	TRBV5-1	TGCGCCAGCAGCGTCACTACCTCAGGGGGCCGTGGCTACACCTTC	CASSVTTSGGRGYTF
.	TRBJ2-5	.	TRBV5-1	TGCGCCAGCAGCTTGCAGGGGCGGTCGGAAGAGACCCAGTACTTC	CASSLQGRSEETQYF
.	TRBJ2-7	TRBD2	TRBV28	TGTGCCAGCAGCATAGGCGGGGGGACCTACGAGCAGTACTTC	CASSIGGGTYEQYF
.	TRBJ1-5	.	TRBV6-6	TGTGCCAGCCGCGGGGGAGGCAATCAGCCCCAGCATTTT	CASRGGGNQPQHF
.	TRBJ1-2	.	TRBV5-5	TGTGCCAGCAGGGGCCTCTACTATGGCTACACCTTC	CASRGLYYGYTF
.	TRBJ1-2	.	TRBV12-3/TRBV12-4	TGTGCCAGCAGTTTGAGGCAGATCTATGGCTACACCTTC	CASSLRQIYGYTF
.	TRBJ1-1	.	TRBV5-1	TGCGCCAGCAGCTTGGTGGAAGTGATGGGCACTGAAGCTTTCTTT	CASSLVEVMGTEAFF
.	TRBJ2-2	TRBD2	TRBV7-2	TGTGCCAGCAGCCGGAGACTAGCGGGGGTGACCGGGGAGCTGTTTTTT	CASSRRLAGVTGELFF
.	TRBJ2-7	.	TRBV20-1	TGCAGTGCTAGTGTCCGCCTCACGGGGCACGAGCAGTACTTC	CSASVRLTGHEQYF
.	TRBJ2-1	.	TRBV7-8	TGTGCCAGCAGCTTAAGAGGGAGCTCCTACAATGAGCAGTTCTTC	CASSLRGSSYNEQFF
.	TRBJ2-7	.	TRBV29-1	TGCAGCGTTGTTTTTTTCGGGGGTTACGAGCAGTACTTC	CSVVFFGGYEQYF
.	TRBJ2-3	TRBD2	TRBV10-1	TGCGCCAGCGGAATAGCGGGGGGCAGCACAGATACGCAGTATTTT	CASGIAGGSTDTQYF
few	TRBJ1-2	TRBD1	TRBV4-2	TGTGCCAGCAGCCCAGACAGGGGGCGCGCCTATGGCTACACCTTC	CASSPDRGRAYGYTF
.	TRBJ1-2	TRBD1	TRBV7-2	TGTGCCAGCAGCTTAGGGGGGACAGGGAGCGGCTACACCTTC	CASSLGGTGSGYTF
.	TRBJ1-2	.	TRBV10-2	TGCGCCAGCAGTGACTTCCCCTTTAACTATGGCTACACCTTC	CASSDFPFNYGYTF
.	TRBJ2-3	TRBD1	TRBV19	TGTGCCAGTAGTATTTTACAGGGGACAGATACGCAGTATTTT	CASSILQGTDTQYF
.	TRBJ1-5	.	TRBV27	TGTGCCAGCCGCCGGTGGGGGGTGGGCAATCAGCCCCAGCATTTT	CASRRWGVGNQPQHF
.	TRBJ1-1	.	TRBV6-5	TGTGCCAGCAGTTACTCATACAGGGAATTGACTGAAGCTTTCTTT	CASSYSYRELTEAFF
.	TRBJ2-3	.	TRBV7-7	TGTGCCAGCAGCCCGTTGGGAAGCACAGATACGCAGTATTTT	CASSPLGSTDTQYF
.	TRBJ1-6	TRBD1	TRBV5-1	TGCGCCAGCAGCCCGGGGACAGGGCATTCACCCCTCCACTTT	CASSPGTGHSPLHF
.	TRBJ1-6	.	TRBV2	TGTGCCAGCAGTGAAACAGGAGGAAATTCACCCCTCCACTTT	CASSETGGNSPLHF
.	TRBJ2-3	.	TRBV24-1	TGTGCCACCAGTGATCAGGGAAGTTCTAGCACAGATACGCAGTATTTT	CATSDQGSSSTDTQYF
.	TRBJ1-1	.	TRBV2	TGTGCCAGCAGTGAAGCGCTTCGACGGGGGGACGCTTTCTTT	CASSEALRRGDAFF
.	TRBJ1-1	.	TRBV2	TGTGCCAGCGATACAGGGACTTCGCGCACTGAAGCTTTCTTT	CASDTGTSRTEAFF
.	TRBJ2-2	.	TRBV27	TGTGCCAGCAGCCTGACAGGGAACACCGGGGAGCTGTTTTTT	CASSLTGNTGELFF
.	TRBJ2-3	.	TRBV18	TGTGCCAGCTCACCGATGGCGGGGACAGATACGCAGTATTTT	CASSPMAGTDTQYF
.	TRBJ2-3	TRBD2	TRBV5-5	TGTGCCAGCAGCTTGTCCGGGACTAGCGGTACTAGCACAGATACGCAGTATTTT	CASSLSGTSGTSTDTQYF
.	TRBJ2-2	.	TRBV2	TGTGCCAGCAGCCTCCGGTTCGGGGAGCTGTTTTTT	CASSLRFGELFF
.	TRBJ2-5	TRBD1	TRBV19	TGTGCCAGCCGGGACAGGGTTGAGGAGACCCAGTACTTC	CASRDRVEETQYF
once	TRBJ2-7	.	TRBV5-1	TGCGCCAGCAGCTTCAATCCGGTCTCCTACGAGCAGTACTTC	CASSFNPVSYEQYF